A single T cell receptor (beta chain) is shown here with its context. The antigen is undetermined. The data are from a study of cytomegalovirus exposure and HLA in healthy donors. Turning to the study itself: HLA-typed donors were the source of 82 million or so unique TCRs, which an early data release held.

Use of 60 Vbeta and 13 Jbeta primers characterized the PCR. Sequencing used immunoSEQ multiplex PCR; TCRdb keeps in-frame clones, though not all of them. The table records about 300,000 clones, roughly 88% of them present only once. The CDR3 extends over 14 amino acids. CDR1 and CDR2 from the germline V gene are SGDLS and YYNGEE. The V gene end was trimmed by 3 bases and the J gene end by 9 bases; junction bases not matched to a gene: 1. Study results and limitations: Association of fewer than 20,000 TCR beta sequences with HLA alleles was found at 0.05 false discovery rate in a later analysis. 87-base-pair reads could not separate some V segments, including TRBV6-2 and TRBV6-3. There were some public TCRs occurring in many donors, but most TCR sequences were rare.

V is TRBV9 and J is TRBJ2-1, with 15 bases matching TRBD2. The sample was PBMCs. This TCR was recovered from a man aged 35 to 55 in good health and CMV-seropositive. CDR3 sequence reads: CASSEGLAGGEQFF. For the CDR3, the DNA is TGTGCCAGCAGCGAGGGACTAGCGGGAGGTGAGCAGTTCTTC.